The text below deals with one T cell receptor beta chain. This clonotype appeared many times. Its antigen specificity is not known. Base qualities are not provided; no much larger clone lies one nucleotide away. This entry comes from a study of read filtering for tumor transcriptome and immune sequencing (dated by TCRdb to 2020 to 2021). Describing the broader study: Of the patients in the cohort, some 17 were male and over twelve were female, and their mean age was roughly 68 years, with a range of about 40 to 85. TCR-region mapped reads per sample ranged from about 3.5 to 11 million with IR-seq versus only about 85 to 1273 with RNA-seq. After DNase treatment, whole-transcriptome libraries were prepared with the TruSeq RNA Access Library Prep Kit. Using the same bone marrow samples, the study compared TCR repertoires obtained by targeted immune repertoire sequencing with those obtained by bulk whole-transcriptome sequencing. By revised international staging, eight or nine patients were R-ISS I, fewer than 20 were R-ISS II and about seven were R-ISS III. One main goal was a read-filtering strategy for immune repertoire data, in particular deciding whether clonotypes backed by only one read should be removed. Study-level results and caveats: The correlation between IR-seq and RNA-seq shared clonotype proportions rose when single-read clonotypes were removed. The sorted CD138-negative fraction was a mixed bone marrow immune population, not purified T cells. Clonotypes were captured by IR-seq at much higher depth and more reliably than by RNA-seq, and smaller IR-seq throughput was sufficient for identification of most shared clonotypes. In IR-seq, single-read clonotypes were roughly 84% of clonotypes but around 3.2% of total reads; in RNA-seq they were roughly 73% of clonotypes and 35% to 45% of reads.

TCR libraries were constructed from approximately 0.4 ug RNA using the Immunoverse kit, and molecular barcoded adaptors covering alpha/delta and beta/gamma chains were employed. TCR library preparation used the same RNA that went into transcriptome sequencing. Sequencing of the TCR libraries was done on an Illumina HiSeq 4000 with 2 x 150 cycles. In the paper's pipeline: MiXCR aligned TCR reads to human V, D, J and C references and assembled the aligned reads into CDR3 clonotypes, with quality filtering and error correction included. Clonotype counts and gene usage diversity were analyzed with the tcR package in R. Raw mapping reads were checked after the RNA-seq reads had been mapped by STAR aligner version 2.5.3a onto the human GRCh37 genome. IR-seq fastq files were randomly downsampled with Seqtk 1.3 to test the effect of sequencing depth on detected clonotypes. TCRdb trimmed the raw reads at Q25, called clones with MiXCR and kept productive beta chains. Rows merge per CDR3 protein into single entries with the most common DNA and genes. The V and J calls were not made by the authors but by TCRdb's processing. Present in this sample are about 46,000 distinct CDR3 sequences, around 12% of which were seen just once. The top ten constitute 13% to 15% of the sample.

Bone marrow was sampled from every patient at the time of active disease. Ficoll-Hypaque density gradient centrifugation was used to isolate the bone marrow mononuclear cells. To remove myeloma plasma cells, the cells were labeled with CD138 magnetic microbeads on a MACS separator, and CD138-negative cells were then collected by negative selection. Purity of the isolated cells was checked by flow cytometry on an Attune NxT using CD138 antibodies. TRIzol reagent was used to extract total RNA, and a NanoDrop spectrophotometer was used to quantify the extracted RNA. For each patient, the CD138-negative bone marrow sample underwent paired RNA-seq and IR-seq. The CDR3 starts with the cysteine, ends with the phenylalanine, and has 14 residues. Only the CDR3 DNA stays, 42 bases, in frame from base 1. Ends trimmed: V by 6 bases, J by 9 bases; bases unmatched to a gene: 12. From a lookup of the germline V gene, CDR1 and CDR2 are SQVTM and ANQGSEA.

The source is a donor aged 40 or over with multiple myeloma. The receptor chain draws on TRBV29-1 and TRBJ2-3, with 10 bases in between that match TRBD2. Specimen: a population of CD138-negative cells sorted from bone marrow. The label giving this sample's cell subset or site can be read as: bone marrow mononuclear cells depleted of CD138+ plasma/myeloma cells by negative magnetic selection. Read as DNA, the sequence is TGCAGCGTAACTAGCGGGGAAGGGGGTGACACGCAGTATTTT. Its protein reads: CSVTSGEGGDTQYF.